The 15 T cell receptor beta chains below were found in one sample sequenced in a study of CD8 T cells in Susac syndrome (dated by TCRdb to between 2019 and 2020). The library relied on the immunoSEQ multiplex PCR assay. RNA was extracted with the RNeasy kit and 0.5 to 1 ug was reverse transcribed using random hexamers. TCRdb trimmed public reads at Q25 via fastp, called clones via MiXCR and kept in-frame beta chains. Every CDR3 protein is listed once, alongside the most common genes and DNA of its rows. The sample records under 85,000 distinct CDR3 sequences, about 94% of which are singletons. In total, the top ten clones hold roughly 0.45% of the sample. The sample consisted of CD8+ T cells from PBMCs. The receptors originated from a human donor with Susac syndrome.

V is TRBV20-1 and J is TRBJ2-3, with D perhaps matching TRBD2 (6 bases). The CDR3 is 16 residues long. Deletions cut 0 bases from V and 2 bases from J, with 15 bases between. The germline V gene encodes CDR1 DFQATT and CDR2 SNEGSKA (reference sequence). The CDR3 DNA is TGCAGTGCTAGAGATCTATGGGGGGATGACACAGATACGCAGTATTTT. Translation gives CSARDLWGDDTDTQYF.

The J gene is TRBJ2-7, the V gene TRBV28, with unresolved D. This CDR3 has 12 amino acids. Between the trimmed V and J ends, which lost 5 bases and 7 bases, there was a span of 12 bases. CDR1 MDHEN and CDR2 SYDVKM come from the germline V gene. The CDR3 coding sequence is TGTGCCAGCAGTCCGACCCAGAGAGAGCAGTACTTC. Its protein product is CASSPTQREQYF.

V usage is TRBV4-2 and J usage is TRBJ2-2; the D gene is possibly TRBD1 (6 bases). In germline, CDR1 is LGHNA, CDR2 YNFKEQ. V lost 1 base and J lost 6, with 6 bases in between. CDR3 length equals 13 residues. The CDR3 spells CASSQAGAGELFF. The CDR3 DNA sequence: TGTGCCAGCAGCCAAGCAGGGGCCGGGGAGCTGTTTTTT.

The genes are TRBV5-1 and TRBJ1-3; D perhaps matches TRBD1 (5 bases). The CDR3 extends over 14 amino acids. The germline V and J ends were trimmed by 1 base and 4 bases, with 9 bases remaining between them. Germline values: CDR1 SGHRS, CDR2 YFSETQ. CDR3 sequence: CASSLWAGGNTIYF. CDR3 nucleotides: TGCGCCAGCAGCTTGTGGGCAGGGGGAAACACCATATATTTT.

This clonotype has only one observation. The rearrangement links TRBV20-1 to TRBJ2-1, with 11 bases matching TRBD2. The CDR3 extends over 20 amino acids. V gave up 4 bases and J gave up 0 bases; unmatched junction bases: 17. Germline V CDR1 and CDR2: DFQATT, SNEGSKA (reference sequence). This CDR3 reads CSATLAGETTPTFSYNEQFF. Written as DNA, the CDR3 is TGCAGTGCTACACTAGCGGGGGAAACCACTCCAACTTTCTCCTACAATGAGCAGTTCTTC.

The chain couples TRBV10-3 to TRBJ2-5; D may match TRBD1 or TRBD2 (5 bases each). Germline lookup yields CDR1 ENHRY and CDR2 SYGVKD. The CDR3 runs to 12 residues. V was shortened by 11 bases and J by 2 bases, with 12 bases between the two germline ends. The DNA of the CDR3 is TGTGCCGCAGGGAGCGGACAAGAGACCCAGTACTTC. Translating gives CAAGSGQETQYF.

The genes are TRBV2 and TRBJ2-3; no definite D call. The CDR3 has 11 residues. The germline V and J ends were trimmed by 5 bases and 5 bases, with 5 bases remaining between them. The germline V gene has CDR1 SNHLY and CDR2 FYNNEI. The CDR3 protein is CASSLKDTQYF. As DNA, the CDR3 is TGTGCCAGCAGTTTGAAAGATACGCAGTATTTT.

Here the CDR3 reads CASLVSGGDYNEQFF. DNA for the CDR3: TGTGCCAGCCTGGTATCCGGCGGAGACTACAATGAGCAGTTCTTC. The gene calls are TRBV12-3 or TRBV12-4 and TRBJ2-1; D is unclear. The CDR3 is made up of 15 amino acids. Trimming removed 8 bases at V and 3 bases at J, with 17 bases between.

This clonotype was seen once. The J gene is TRBJ1-1, the V gene TRBV18; no definite D call. The CDR3 sequence is 14 residues long. The V end lost 2 bases, the J end lost 4 bases, and 11 bases lay between the germline ends. Germline V lookup: CDR1 KGHSH, CDR2 LQKENI. CDR3 sequence: CASSPGRRATEAFF. In DNA form, the CDR3 reads TGTGCCAGCTCACCAGGGAGAAGGGCCACTGAAGCTTTCTTT.

This clonotype showed up just a few times. The V call is TRBV15, the J call TRBJ2-7; 10 bases match TRBD1. V was clipped by 0 bases and J by 2 bases; unmatched bases: 10. The CDR3 runs to 18 residues. In germline, CDR1 is LNHNV, CDR2 YYDKDF (reference sequence). The CDR3 DNA is TGTGCCACCAGCAGAGATCGGTCGGGACAGGGGCGTCCCTACGAGCAGTACTTC. Protein sequence: CATSRDRSGQGRPYEQYF.

The gene calls are TRBV27 and TRBJ2-3, with D hard to call. This CDR3 comprises 15 residues. The V end was cut by 0 bases, the J end by 2 bases, with 9 bases between. Germline loops: CDR1 MNHEY, CDR2 SMNVEV (reference sequence). The CDR3 DNA sequence: TGTGCCAGCAGTTTATCCCGGTCCAACACAGATACGCAGTATTTT. Translating gives CASSLSRSNTDTQYF.

CDR3 in DNA: TGTGCCAGCAGCTCACTCCGGAAGACTAGCGGGAGGGCCGAGACCCAGTACTTC. This gives the protein CASSSLRKTSGRAETQYF. The genes are TRBV7-9 and TRBJ2-5; 14 bases map to TRBD2. The CDR3 totals 18 residues. Germline V gene lookup returns CDR1 SEHNR and CDR2 FQNEAQ (reference sequence). Germline trimming cut 4 bases from V and 5 bases from J; bases unmatched to any gene: 12. The complete variable domain, with remaining parts taken from reference TRBV7-9 and TRBJ2-5, reads DTGVSQNPRHKITKRGQNVTFRCDPISEHNRLYWYRQTLGQGPEFLTYFQNEAQLEKSRLLSDRFSAERPKGSFSTLEIQRTEQGDSAMYLCASSSLRKTSGRAETQYFGPGTRLLVL.

The chain uses TRBV30 and TRBJ2-7; perhaps D is TRBD1 or TRBD2 (6 bases each). Trimming removed 3 bases from V and 11 bases from J, with 20 bases in between. There are 13 residues in the CDR3. In germline, CDR1 is GTSNPN, CDR2 SVGIG (reference sequence). The chain's CDR3 is CAWREFGGPHEYF. The CDR3 DNA follows: TGTGCCTGGAGGGAATTCGGGGGCCCGCATGAGTACTTC.

The rearrangement uses TRBV9 and TRBJ2-1; 7 bases are a match to TRBD1. With V trimmed by 3 bases and J by 4 bases, 7 bases remained unmatched. Germline assignment: CDR1 SGDLS and CDR2 YYNGEE. The CDR3 contains 15 residues. CDR3 sequence: CASSADRELYNEQFF. CDR3 in DNA: TGTGCCAGCAGCGCAGACAGGGAACTGTACAATGAGCAGTTCTTC.

The chain recombines TRBV20-1 with TRBJ1-5; D perhaps matches TRBD1 (5 bases). Trimming cost V 5 bases and J 6 bases, with 17 bases left between them. This CDR3 has 14 amino acids. In germline, CDR1 is DFQATT, CDR2 SNEGSKA (reference sequence). CDR3 amino acids: CSAGAGDEVQPQHF. The DNA for the CDR3 is TGCAGTGCTGGTGCGGGGGACGAGGTTCAGCCCCAGCATTTT.